The 11 T cell receptor beta chains below all came from one sample that was sequenced in a study of control samples from healthy donors and cancer patients (dated by TCRdb to 2018 to 2020). Library creation used the immunoSEQ multiplex PCR assay. TCRdb took over this immuneACCESS table, retaining in-frame rearrangements with V and J assigned. Such tables are incomplete; in checked studies, under half of the missing clones stem from an unresolved V gene, and the remainder is unexplained. In all, the sample holds about 160,000 clones, and around 94% of those were seen once. Of the sample, around 15% is held by the ten largest clones. Sequences were obtained from PBMCs. These receptors were obtained from a man in his fifties or sixties with colorectal cancer.

This chain joins TRBV19 and TRBJ2-5, with D unresolved. The CDR3 consists of 14 residues. Germline assignment: CDR1 LNHDA and CDR2 SQIVND (reference sequence). V was pared by 6 bases and J by 5 bases, with 16 bases between. The CDR3, as DNA: TGTGCCAGTAGGGGCATGACCGGCGTCGAGACCCAGTACTTC. Amino acid sequence: CASRGMTGVETQYF.

For this clone: This could be a read error, since a much larger clone is one nucleotide away. The gene calls are TRBV9 and TRBJ1-1; 9 positions match TRBD1. The CDR3 length is 13 residues. Trimming removed 4 bases from V and 6 bases from J; junction bases left unmatched: 4. Germline V gene lookup returns CDR1 SGDLS and CDR2 YYNGEE. The CDR3 DNA sequence: TGTGCCAGCAGCTTTACAGGGGGCTCTGAAGCTTTCTTT. Translated, it gives CASSFTGGSEAFF.

The V call is TRBV6-6, the J call TRBJ2-5, with a tentative D call TRBD1 (5 bases). The V and J ends lost 8 bases and 4 bases respectively, with 11 bases between them. CDR3 length equals 12 residues. CDR1 and CDR2 from the germline V gene are MNHNY and SVGAGI (reference sequence). The CDR3 nucleotides read TGTGCCAGCGGGGCAGGGCCAGAGACCCAGTACTTC. Residues: CASGAGPETQYF.

On this clone itself: Other nucleotide sequences from this sample produce the same CDR3. The chain couples TRBV18 to TRBJ1-1; the D is unclear. V lost 3 bases to trimming and J lost 1 base, with 6 bases between them. Germline values: CDR1 KGHSH, CDR2 LQKENI. The CDR3 runs to 13 residues. This CDR3 is CASSPQGNTEAFF. In nucleotides, the CDR3 is TGTGCCAGCTCACCCCAAGGGAACACTGAAGCTTTCTTT.

V gene TRBV19 combines with J gene TRBJ1-6; 8 nucleotides align to TRBD1. The CDR3 consists of 14 residues. Unmatched junction bases numbered 3, after V lost 3 bases and J lost 8 bases. CDR1 and CDR2 from the germline V gene are LNHDA and SQIVND (reference sequence). DNA of the CDR3: TGTGCCAGTAGTATGCAGGGGGCTTATTCACCCCTCCACTTT. It specifies CASSMQGAYSPLHF.

The V gene is TRBV3-1 (or the pseudogene TRBV3-2), the J gene TRBJ2-3; possibly TRBD2 for D (6 bases). Germline values: CDR1 LGHDT, CDR2 YNNKEL (reference sequence). The V and J ends lost 0 bases and 4 bases respectively, with 17 bases between them. The CDR3 is 17 residues long. The CDR3 nucleotides are TGTGCCAGCAGCCAAGATGGGCCCTCGGGACTGTCAGATACGCAGTATTTT. As protein: CASSQDGPSGLSDTQYF.

Points on this clone: One end of the junction is discordant with germline, which a read error may explain. This chain connects TRBV6-1 to TRBJ1-6; D call uncertain. The CDR3 length is 12 residues. Germline V CDR1 and CDR2: MNHNS, SASEGT. The CDR3, as DNA: TGTGCCAGCAGTGATCCGGATTCAACCCTCCACTTT. It yields the protein CASSDPDSTLHF.

The J gene is TRBJ1-1, the V gene TRBV30; D is ambiguous. Trimming removed 2 bases from V and 0 bases from J, with 7 bases in between. The CDR3 has 13 residues. Per the germline V gene, CDR1 is GTSNPN and CDR2 is SVGIG (reference sequence). CDR3 protein: CAWSRAMNTEAFF. In DNA form, the CDR3 reads TGTGCCTGGAGTAGGGCCATGAACACTGAAGCTTTCTTT.

V and J are TRBV5-1 and TRBJ1-6; TRBD1 aligns across 10 bases. The CDR3 spans 15 residues. CDR1 and CDR2 from the germline V gene are SGHRS and YFSETQ. Germline trimming cut 4 bases from V and 9 bases from J; bases unmatched to any gene: 7. The chain's CDR3 is CASSPSGDRGSPLHF. The CDR3 DNA sequence: TGCGCCAGCAGCCCAAGTGGGGACAGGGGTTCACCCCTCCACTTT.

CDR3 amino acids: CASSELGYGSNQPQHF. The CDR3 DNA reads TGTGCCAGCAGTGAATTGGGGTATGGTAGCAATCAGCCCCAGCATTTT. The chain uses TRBV2 and TRBJ1-5; D gene uncertain. V was cut by 2 bases and J by 0 bases, with 11 bases left in between. CDR3 length equals 16 residues. Germline V CDR1 and CDR2: SNHLY, FYNNEI.

V is TRBV7-8 and J is TRBJ1-6; D not resolved. Germline assignment: CDR1 SGHVS and CDR2 FQNEAQ. This CDR3 is 15 amino acids long. The germline V and J ends were trimmed by 1 base and 5 bases, with 9 bases remaining between them. This CDR3 reads CASSLVGNNNSPLHF. The CDR3 DNA sequence: TGTGCCAGCAGCTTAGTGGGCAACAATAATTCACCCCTCCACTTT.